One and the same sample provided the 3 T cell receptor beta chains below, sequenced in a study of T cells expressing NK-cell markers. TCRdb reanalyzed the 5' RACE reads and collapses them to one entry per CDR3 protein, without DNA. This sample contains fewer than 400,000 distinct CDR3 sequences. Sequencing was performed on blood T cells: a sorted CD56 or NKG2C T cell subset, CD4+ or CD8+ T cells, or bulk PBMC T cells (not recorded which). The source of these receptors is a man aged 18 to 69 in good health.

The chain has TRBV20-1 and TRBJ1-6; with no DNA, the TCRdb D assignment of TRBD1 cannot be verified. The CDR3 is 16 residues long. Germline CDR1 reads DFQATT; CDR2 reads SNEGSKA (reference sequence). The CDR3: CSAPGQGSAYNSPLHF.

This chain joins TRBV5-8 and TRBJ2-7. The CDR3 contains 15 residues. Germline values: CDR1 SGHTS, CDR2 YDEGEE. The CDR3 reads CASSFSGTISYEQYF. The full variable domain, in which reference TRBV5-8 and TRBJ2-7 provide the parts outside the CDR3, is EAGVTQSPTHLIKTRGQQATLRCSPISGHTSVYWYQQALGLGLQFLLWYDEGEERNRGNFPPRFSGRQFPNYSSELNVNALELEDSALYLCASSFSGTISYEQYFGPGTRLTVT.

This chain uses TRBV14 with TRBJ1-3. Germline CDR1 SGHDN, CDR2 FVKESK. This CDR3 has 15 amino acids. The CDR3 loop reads CASSYRRLSGNTIYF.